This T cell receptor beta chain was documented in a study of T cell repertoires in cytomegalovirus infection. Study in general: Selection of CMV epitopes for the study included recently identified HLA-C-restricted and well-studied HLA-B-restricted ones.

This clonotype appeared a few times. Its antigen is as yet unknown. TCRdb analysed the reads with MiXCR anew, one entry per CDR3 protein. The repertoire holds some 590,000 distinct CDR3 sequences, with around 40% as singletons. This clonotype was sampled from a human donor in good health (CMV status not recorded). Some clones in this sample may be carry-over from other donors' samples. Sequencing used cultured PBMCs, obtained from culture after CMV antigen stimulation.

The CDR3 spells CASSLGGGIYGYGYTF. As DNA, the CDR3 is TGTGCCAGCAGCTTAGGGGGAGGGATTTACGGTTATGGCTACACCTTC. The chain joins TRBV7-2 to TRBJ1-2, with D hard to call. Germline lookup yields CDR1 SGHTA and CDR2 FQGNSA. The CDR3 loop spans 16 amino acids. V lost 1 base and J lost 5, with 17 bases in between.